This T cell receptor (beta chain) appears in the sequencing data of a study of OX40 agonist ivuxolimab in advanced cancers. This clone was detected once. Its cognate antigen is unknown. Using immunoSEQ multiplex PCR, the repertoire was profiled, and TCRdb retains in-frame clones only, with some absent. The sample consists of tens of thousands of clones, about nine tenths of them appearing once. General study points: There were, on average, more expanded clones in CD8+ T cells than in CD4+.

This CDR3 region has 18 residues. Germline CDR1 reads SGHVS; CDR2 reads FQNEAQ. V shed 5 bases and J 6 bases; nucleotides not matched to a gene: 14. The sample was CD4+ or CD8+ T cells sorted from blood, taken in a trial of the OX40 agonist ivuxolimab. The genes are TRBV7-8 and TRBJ2-3; 13 bases are a match to TRBD2. The source is an adult with an advanced solid tumor such as melanoma, head and neck, liver or kidney cancer. CDR3 in amino acids: CASSTGTSGILGRDTQYF. The CDR3 DNA follows: TGTGCCAGCAGCACCGGGACTAGCGGGATCCTGGGACGGGATACGCAGTATTTT.